This T cell receptor (beta chain) was recovered during a study of shared clonotypes between healthy human individuals. The study enrolled healthy HIV-negative adults without recent acute infections or vaccinations as donors. Investigators divided CD4+ cells into CD45RA+ naive and CD45RA-negative memory subsets. The data were produced by immunoSEQ multiplex PCR, yet TCRdb's version contains in-frame clones alone and is incomplete. The sample has about 2.4 million clones; 93% are singletons. This CDR3 is built from 14 residues. Per germline, CDR1 SGDLS and CDR2 YYNGEE. The V end lost 3 bases, the J end lost 0 bases, and 10 bases lay between the germline ends. Notes on this clone: Its matching antigen is unknown.

The study, taken as a whole, reports: The small donor group covered limited genetic and exposure diversity. Rarefaction curves obtained for sorted subsets showed sequencing incomplete despite large depth.

This TCR derives from a man aged 18 to 35 in good health. Some clones in this sample may be carry-over from other donors' samples. What was sequenced was naive CD4+ T cells from PBMCs. The sample's subset: CD45RA+ positively selected. This chain links TRBV9 with TRBJ2-7, with D unresolved. CDR3 bases: TGTGCCAGCAGCGGGACCGCCAACTCCTACGAGCAGTACTTC. Its translation is CASSGTANSYEQYF.